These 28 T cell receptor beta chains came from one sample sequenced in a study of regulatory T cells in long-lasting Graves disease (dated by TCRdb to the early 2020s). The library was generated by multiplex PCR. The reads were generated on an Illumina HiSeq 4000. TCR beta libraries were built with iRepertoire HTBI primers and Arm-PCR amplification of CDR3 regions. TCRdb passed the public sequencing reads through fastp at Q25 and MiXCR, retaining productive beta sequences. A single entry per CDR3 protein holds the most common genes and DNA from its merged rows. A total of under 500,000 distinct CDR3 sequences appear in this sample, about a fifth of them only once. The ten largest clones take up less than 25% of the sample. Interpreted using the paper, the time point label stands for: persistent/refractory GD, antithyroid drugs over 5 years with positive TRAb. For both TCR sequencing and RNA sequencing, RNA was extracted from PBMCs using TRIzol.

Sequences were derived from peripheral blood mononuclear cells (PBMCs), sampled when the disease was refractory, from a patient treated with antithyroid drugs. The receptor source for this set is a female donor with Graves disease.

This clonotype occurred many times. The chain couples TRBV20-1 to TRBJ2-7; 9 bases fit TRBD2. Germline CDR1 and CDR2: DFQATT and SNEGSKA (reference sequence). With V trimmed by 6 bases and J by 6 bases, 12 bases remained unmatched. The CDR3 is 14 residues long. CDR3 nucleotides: TGCAGTGCGACCGGGGGTAGCGGGAGCTTCGAGCAGTACTTC. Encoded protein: CSATGGSGSFEQYF.

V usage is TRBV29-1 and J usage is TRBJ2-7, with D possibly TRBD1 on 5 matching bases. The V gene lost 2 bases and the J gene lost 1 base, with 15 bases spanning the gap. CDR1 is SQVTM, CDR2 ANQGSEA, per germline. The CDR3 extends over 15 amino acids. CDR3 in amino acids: CSVELLTARSYEQYF. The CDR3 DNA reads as TGCAGCGTTGAACTACTGACAGCAAGATCCTACGAGCAGTACTTC.

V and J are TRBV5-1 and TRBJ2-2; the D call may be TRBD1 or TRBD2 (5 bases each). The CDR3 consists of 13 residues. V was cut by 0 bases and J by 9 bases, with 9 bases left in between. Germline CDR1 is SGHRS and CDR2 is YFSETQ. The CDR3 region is CASSLGDPRELFF. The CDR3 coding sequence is TGCGCCAGCAGCTTGGGGGACCCCCGGGAGCTGTTTTTT.

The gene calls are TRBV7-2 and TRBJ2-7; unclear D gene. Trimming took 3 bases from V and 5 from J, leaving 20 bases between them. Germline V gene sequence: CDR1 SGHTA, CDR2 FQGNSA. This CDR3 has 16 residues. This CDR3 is CASSLVGSPPRHEQYF. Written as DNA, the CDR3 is TGTGCCAGCAGCTTGGTCGGCAGCCCACCGAGGCACGAGCAGTACTTC.

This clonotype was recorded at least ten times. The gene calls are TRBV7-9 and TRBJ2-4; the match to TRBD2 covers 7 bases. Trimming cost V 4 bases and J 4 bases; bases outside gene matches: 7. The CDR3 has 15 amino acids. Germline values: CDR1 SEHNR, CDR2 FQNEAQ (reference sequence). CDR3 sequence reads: CASSSLAGVKNIQYF. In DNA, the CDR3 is TGTGCCAGCAGCTCCCTCGCGGGGGTAAAAAACATTCAGTACTTC.

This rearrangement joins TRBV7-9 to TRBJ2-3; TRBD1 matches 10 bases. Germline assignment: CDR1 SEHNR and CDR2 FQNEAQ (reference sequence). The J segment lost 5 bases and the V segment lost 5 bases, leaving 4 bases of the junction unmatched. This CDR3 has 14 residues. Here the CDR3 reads CASSRTGGGDTQYF. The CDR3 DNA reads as TGTGCCAGCAGCCGGACAGGGGGAGGAGATACGCAGTATTTT.

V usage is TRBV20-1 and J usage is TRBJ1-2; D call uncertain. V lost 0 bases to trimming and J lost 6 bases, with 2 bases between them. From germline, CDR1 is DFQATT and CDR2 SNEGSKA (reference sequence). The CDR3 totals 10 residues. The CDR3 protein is CSARDDGYTF. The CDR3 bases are TGCAGTGCTAGAGACGATGGCTACACCTTC.

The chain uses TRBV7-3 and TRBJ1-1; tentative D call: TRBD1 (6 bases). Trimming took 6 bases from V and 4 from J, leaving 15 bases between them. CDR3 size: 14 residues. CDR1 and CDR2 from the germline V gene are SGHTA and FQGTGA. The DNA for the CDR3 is TGTGCCAGCAGTCTACAGGGTAGCGGCACTGAAGCTTTCTTT. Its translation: CASSLQGSGTEAFF.

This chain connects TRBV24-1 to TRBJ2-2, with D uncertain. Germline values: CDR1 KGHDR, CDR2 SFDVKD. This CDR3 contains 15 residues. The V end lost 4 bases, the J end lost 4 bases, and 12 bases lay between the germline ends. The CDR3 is CATSDPQSPTGELFF. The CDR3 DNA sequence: TGTGCCACCAGTGACCCGCAGTCCCCCACCGGGGAGCTGTTTTTT.

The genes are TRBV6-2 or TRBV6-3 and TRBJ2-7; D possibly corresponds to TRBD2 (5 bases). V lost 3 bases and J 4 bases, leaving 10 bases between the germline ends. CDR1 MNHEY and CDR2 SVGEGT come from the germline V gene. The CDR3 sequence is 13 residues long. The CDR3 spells CASSYSGFYEQYF. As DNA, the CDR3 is TGTGCCAGCAGTTATTCGGGGTTTTACGAGCAGTACTTC.

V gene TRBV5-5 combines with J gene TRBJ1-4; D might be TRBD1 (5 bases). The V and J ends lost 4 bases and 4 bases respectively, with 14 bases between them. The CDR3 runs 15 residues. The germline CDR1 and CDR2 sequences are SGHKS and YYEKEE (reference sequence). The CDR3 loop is CASSVLTVYNEKLFF. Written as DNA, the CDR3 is TGTGCCAGCAGCGTGTTGACAGTTTATAATGAAAAACTGTTTTTT.

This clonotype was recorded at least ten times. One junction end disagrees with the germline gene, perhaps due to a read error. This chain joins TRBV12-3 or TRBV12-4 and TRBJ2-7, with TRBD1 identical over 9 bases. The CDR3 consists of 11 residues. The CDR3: CASSFGDRVSF. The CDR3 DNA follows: TGTGCCAGCAGTTTCGGGGACAGGGTTTCCTTC.

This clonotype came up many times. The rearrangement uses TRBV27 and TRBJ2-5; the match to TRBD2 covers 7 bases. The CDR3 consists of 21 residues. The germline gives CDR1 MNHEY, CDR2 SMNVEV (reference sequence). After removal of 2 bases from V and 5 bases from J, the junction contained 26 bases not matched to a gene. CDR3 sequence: CASSLLLTGTKRYTDGETQYF. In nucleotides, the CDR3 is TGTGCCAGCAGTTTACTCCTTACCGGGACTAAGAGATATACCGATGGGGAGACCCAGTACTTC.

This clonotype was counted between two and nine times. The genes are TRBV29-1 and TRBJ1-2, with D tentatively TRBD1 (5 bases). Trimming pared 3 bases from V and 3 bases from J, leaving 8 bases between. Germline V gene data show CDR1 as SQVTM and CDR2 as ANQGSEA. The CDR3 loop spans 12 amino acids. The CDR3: CSVDGGYYGYTF. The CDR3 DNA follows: TGCAGCGTTGATGGGGGGTACTATGGCTACACCTTC.

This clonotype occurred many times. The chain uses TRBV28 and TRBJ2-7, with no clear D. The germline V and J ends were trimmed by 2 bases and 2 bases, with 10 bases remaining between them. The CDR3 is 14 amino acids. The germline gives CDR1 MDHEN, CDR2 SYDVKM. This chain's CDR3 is CASSLRSLTYEQYF. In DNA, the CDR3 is TGTGCCAGCAGTTTAAGATCACTTACCTACGAGCAGTACTTC.

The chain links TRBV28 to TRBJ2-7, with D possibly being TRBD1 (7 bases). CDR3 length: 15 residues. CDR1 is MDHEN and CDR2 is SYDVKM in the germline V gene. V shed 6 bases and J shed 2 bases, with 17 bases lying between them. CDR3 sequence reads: CASSGGQPRTYEQYF. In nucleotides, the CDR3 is TGTGCCAGCAGCGGGGGACAGCCAAGAACCTACGAGCAGTACTTC.

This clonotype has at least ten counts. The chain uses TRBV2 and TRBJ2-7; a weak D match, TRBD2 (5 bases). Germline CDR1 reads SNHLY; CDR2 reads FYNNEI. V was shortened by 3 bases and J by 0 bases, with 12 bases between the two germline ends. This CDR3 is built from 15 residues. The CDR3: CASSERALFSYEQYF. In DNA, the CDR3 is TGTGCCAGCAGTGAGCGGGCACTATTCTCCTACGAGCAGTACTTC.

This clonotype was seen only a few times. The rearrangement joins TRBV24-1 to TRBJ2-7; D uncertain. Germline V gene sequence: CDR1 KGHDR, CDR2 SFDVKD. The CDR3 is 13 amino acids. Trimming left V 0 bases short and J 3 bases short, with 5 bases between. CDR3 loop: CATSDLRFYEQYF. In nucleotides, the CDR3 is TGTGCCACCAGTGATTTGAGGTTCTACGAGCAGTACTTC.

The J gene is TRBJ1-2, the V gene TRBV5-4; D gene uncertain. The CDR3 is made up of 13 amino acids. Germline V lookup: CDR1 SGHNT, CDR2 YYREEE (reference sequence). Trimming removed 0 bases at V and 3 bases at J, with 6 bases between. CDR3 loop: CASSLDTHYGYTF. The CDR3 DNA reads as TGTGCCAGCAGCTTGGACACTCACTATGGCTACACCTTC.

Here the CDR3 DNA reads TGTGCCAGCAGCACGACAGATACGTCGTCTGACTATGGCTACACCTTC. Its protein is CASSTTDTSSDYGYTF. This chain joins TRBV13 and TRBJ1-2; TRBD1 might be the D (5 bases). CDR3 length equals 16 residues. The germline CDR1 and CDR2 sequences are PRHDT and FYEKMQ (reference sequence). Trimming stripped 5 bases from V and 3 bases from J, with 19 bases between.

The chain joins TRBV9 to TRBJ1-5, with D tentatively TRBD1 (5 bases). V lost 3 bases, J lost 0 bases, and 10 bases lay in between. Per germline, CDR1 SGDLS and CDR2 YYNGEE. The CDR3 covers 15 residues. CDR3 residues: CASSAGGYSNQPQHF. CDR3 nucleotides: TGTGCCAGCAGCGCGGGGGGATATAGCAATCAGCCCCAGCATTTT.

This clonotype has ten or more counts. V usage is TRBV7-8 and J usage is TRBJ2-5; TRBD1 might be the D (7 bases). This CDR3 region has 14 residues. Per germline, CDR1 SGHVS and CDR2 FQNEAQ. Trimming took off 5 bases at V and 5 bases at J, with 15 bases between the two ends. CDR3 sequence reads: CASSPRGVEETQYF. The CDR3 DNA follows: TGTGCCAGCAGCCCCAGGGGGGTTGAGGAGACCCAGTACTTC.

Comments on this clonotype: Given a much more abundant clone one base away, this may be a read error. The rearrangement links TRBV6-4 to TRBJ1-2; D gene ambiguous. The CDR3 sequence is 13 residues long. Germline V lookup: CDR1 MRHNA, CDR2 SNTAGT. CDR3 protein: CANSYRENYGYTF. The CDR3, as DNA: TGTGCCAACAGTTACCGAGAGAACTATGGCTACACCTTC.

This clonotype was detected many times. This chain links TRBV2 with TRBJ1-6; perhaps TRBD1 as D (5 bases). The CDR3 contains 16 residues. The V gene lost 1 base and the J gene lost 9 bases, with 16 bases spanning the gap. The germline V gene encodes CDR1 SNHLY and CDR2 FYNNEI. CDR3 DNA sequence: TGTGCCAGCAGTGAAGGCCAGACAGTTACGTCTTCACCCCTCCACTTT. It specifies CASSEGQTVTSSPLHF.

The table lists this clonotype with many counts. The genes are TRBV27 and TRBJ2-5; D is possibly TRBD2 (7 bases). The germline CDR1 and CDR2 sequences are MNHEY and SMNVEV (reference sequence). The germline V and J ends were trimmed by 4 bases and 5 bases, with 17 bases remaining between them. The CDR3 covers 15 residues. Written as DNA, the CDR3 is TGTGCCAGCAGTTCCGCAGGGGAGGGATGGGAGACCCAGTACTTC. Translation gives CASSSAGEGWETQYF.

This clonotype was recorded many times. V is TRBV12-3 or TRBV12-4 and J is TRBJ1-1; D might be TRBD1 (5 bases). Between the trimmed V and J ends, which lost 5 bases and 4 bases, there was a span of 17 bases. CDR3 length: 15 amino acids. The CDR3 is CASSHYRGLGTEAFF. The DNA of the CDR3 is TGTGCCAGCAGTCACTATAGGGGTTTGGGCACTGAAGCTTTCTTT.

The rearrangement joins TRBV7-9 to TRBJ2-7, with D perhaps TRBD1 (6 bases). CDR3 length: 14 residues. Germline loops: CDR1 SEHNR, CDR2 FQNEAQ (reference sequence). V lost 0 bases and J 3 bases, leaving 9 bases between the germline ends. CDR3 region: CASSLAGQHYEQYF. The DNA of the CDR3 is TGTGCCAGCAGCTTAGCAGGACAGCACTACGAGCAGTACTTC.

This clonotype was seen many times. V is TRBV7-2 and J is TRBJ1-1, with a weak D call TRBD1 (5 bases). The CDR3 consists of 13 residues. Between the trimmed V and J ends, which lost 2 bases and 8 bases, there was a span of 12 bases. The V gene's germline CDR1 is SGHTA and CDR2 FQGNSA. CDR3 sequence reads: CASSLNLWTEAFF. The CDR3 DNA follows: TGTGCCAGCAGCTTAAACTTATGGACAGAAGCTTTCTTT.